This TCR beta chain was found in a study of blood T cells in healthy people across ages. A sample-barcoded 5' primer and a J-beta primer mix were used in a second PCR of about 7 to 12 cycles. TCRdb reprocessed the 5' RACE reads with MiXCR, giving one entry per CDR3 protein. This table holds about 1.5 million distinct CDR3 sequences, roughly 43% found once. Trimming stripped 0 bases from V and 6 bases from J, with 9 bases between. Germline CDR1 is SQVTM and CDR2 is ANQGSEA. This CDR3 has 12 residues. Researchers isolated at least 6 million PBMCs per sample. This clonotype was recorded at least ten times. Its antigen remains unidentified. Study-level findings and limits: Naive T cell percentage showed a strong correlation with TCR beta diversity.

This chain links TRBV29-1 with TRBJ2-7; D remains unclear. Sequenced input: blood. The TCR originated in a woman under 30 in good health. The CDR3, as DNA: TGCAGCGTTGAAGAAGTGGGCACCGAGCAGTACTTC. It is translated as CSVEEVGTEQYF.